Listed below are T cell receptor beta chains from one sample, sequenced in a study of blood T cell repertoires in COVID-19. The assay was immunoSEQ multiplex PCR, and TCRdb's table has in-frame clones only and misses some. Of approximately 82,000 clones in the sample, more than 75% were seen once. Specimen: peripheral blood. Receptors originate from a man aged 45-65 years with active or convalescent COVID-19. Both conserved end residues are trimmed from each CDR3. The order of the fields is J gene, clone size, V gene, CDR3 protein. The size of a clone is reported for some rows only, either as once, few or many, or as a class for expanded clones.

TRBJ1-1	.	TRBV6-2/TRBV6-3	ASSYRGQMNTEAF
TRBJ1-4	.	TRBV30	AWSVGGMSEKLF
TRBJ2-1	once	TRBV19	ASSIILSYNEQF
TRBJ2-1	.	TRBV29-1	SVEDPGGSDEQF
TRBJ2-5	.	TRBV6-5	ASTQGGEETQY
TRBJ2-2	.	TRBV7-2	ASSPTGAKTNTGELF
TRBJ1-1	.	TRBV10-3	AISHEGIGTEAF
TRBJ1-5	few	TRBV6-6	ASSYPTGSNQPQH
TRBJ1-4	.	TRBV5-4	AGWLGTKLF
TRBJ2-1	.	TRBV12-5	ASSGWRNEQF
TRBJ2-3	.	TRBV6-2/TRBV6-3	ASSSGLAGGSTDTQY
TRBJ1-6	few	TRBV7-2	ASRIAGGSNSPLH
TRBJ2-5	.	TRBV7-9	ASSQGREQETQY
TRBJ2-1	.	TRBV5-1	ASNRGMVDEQF
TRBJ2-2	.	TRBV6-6	ASSPPSLAGGLMANTGELF
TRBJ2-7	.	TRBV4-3	ASERLLPSYEQY
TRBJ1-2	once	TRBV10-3	AISEGGDGYT
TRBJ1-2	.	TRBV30	AWTRDRTIGYT
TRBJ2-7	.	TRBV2	ASSLTGDYEQY
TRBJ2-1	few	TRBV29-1	SVEGTGLRNEQF
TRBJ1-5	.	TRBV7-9	ASSQRVDQPQH
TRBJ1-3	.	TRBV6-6	ASSYSQTGNTIY